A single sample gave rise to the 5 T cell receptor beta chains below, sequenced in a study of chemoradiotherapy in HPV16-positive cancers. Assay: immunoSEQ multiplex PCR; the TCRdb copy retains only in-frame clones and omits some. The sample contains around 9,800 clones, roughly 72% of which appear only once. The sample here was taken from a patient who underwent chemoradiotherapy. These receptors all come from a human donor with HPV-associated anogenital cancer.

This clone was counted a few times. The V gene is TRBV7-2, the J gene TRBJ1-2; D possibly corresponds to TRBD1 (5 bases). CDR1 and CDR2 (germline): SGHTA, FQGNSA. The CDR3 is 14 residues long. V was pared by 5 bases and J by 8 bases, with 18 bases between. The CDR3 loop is CASSRSPGLAGYTF. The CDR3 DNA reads TGTGCCAGCAGCCGGTCCCCGGGACTCGCCGGCTACACCTTC.

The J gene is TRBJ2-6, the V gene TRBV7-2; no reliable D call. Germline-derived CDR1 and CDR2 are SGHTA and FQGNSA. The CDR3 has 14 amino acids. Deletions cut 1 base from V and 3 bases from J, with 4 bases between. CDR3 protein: CASSLGIGANVLTF. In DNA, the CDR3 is TGTGCCAGCAGCTTAGGTATTGGGGCCAACGTCCTGACTTTC.

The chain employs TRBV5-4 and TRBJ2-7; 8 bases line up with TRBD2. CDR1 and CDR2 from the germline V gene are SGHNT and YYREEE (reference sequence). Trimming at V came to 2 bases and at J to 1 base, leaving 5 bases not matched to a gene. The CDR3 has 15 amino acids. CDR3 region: CASSFFAGGSYEQYF. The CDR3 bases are TGTGCCAGCAGCTTCTTTGCGGGAGGATCCTACGAGCAGTACTTC.

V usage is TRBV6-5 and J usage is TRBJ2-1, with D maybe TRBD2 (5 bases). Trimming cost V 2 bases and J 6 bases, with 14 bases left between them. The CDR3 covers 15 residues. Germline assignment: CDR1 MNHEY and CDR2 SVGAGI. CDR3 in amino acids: CASSYEGALPNEQFF. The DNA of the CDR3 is TGTGCCAGCAGTTACGAGGGAGCCCTCCCCAATGAGCAGTTCTTC.

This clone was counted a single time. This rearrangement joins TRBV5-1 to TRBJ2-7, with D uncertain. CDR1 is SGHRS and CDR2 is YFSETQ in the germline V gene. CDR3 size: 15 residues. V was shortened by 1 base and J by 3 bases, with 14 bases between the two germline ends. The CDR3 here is CASSLSGVQIYEQYV. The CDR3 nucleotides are TGCGCCAGCAGCTTGAGTGGGGTGCAGATCTACGAGCAGTACGTC.